Listed below are T cell receptor beta chains from one sample, sequenced in a study of T cells in Graves' hyperthyroidism and ophthalmopathy. One entry per CDR3 protein results from TCRdb running MiXCR on the multiplex PCR reads. The sample consists of almost 600,000 distinct CDR3 sequences, more than 11% of them appearing once. The sequenced material came from blood. These receptors all come from a woman in her twenties or thirties with Graves' hyperthyroidism that later progressed to Graves' ophthalmopathy. CDR3s include the opening cysteine and the closing phenylalanine or tryptophan. The order of the fields is clone size, D gene, V gene, CDR3 protein. A D gene is named only where the DNA matches it firmly. Only some rows state a clone size, as once, few, many or a class for expanded clones.

size: many; D: TRBD2; V: TRBV7-2; CDR3: CASSLGRGKLAGAGDTQYF
size: -; D: -; V: TRBV27; CDR3: CASSSLGQTYGYTF
size: many; D: -; V: TRBV24-1; CDR3: CATSDYGFLGENEQFF
size: many; D: -; V: TRBV4-1; CDR3: CASSQDGVSGANVLTF
size: many; D: -; V: TRBV27; CDR3: CASGGTFASYEQYF
size: -; D: TRBD1; V: TRBV7-9; CDR3: CASSLNRGAPGRIYEQYF
size: many; D: -; V: TRBV11-3; CDR3: CASSSVDSSSGNTIYF
size: many; D: TRBD1; V: TRBV5-5; CDR3: CASSWTGGRQPQHF
size: -; D: -; V: TRBV11-2; CDR3: CASSSPPGNNEQFF
size: few; D: -; V: TRBV20-1; CDR3: CSALGPGQNPYEQYF
size: few; D: TRBD2; V: TRBV12-5; CDR3: CASGPLAEFSSYNEQFF
size: few; D: -; V: TRBV12-3/TRBV12-4; CDR3: CASSLTGGKAYEQYF
size: many; D: -; V: TRBV27; CDR3: CASSVTWGSGNTIYF
size: many; D: -; V: TRBV19; CDR3: CASSTGSNQPQHF
size: few; D: -; V: TRBV6-2/TRBV6-3; CDR3: CATVQPSSYNEQFF
size: -; D: -; V: TRBV5-6; CDR3: CASSFQYNQPQHF
size: -; D: -; V: TRBV12-3/TRBV12-4; CDR3: CASSLQGPDDEQYF
size: many; D: -; V: TRBV9; CDR3: CASSVEGEGNYEQYF
size: many; D: -; V: TRBV30; CDR3: CAWDRGNTIYF
size: few; D: -; V: TRBV13; CDR3: CASSLVRGSTGELFF
size: many; D: -; V: TRBV7-2; CDR3: CASSLNRVSLGGYKNIQYF
size: few; D: TRBD1; V: TRBV20-1; CDR3: CSARAGTGGSHVGEQFF
size: few; D: -; V: TRBV9; CDR3: CASSHMGDFYEQYF
size: many; D: -; V: TRBV30; CDR3: CAWSGTNPRFPFGYTF
size: many; D: TRBD1; V: TRBV2; CDR3: CASSEQPGGNSPLHF
size: many; D: TRBD1; V: TRBV6-1; CDR3: CASRSDRVHSPLHF
size: -; D: TRBD1; V: TRBV28; CDR3: CASSVPGQGNEQYF
size: -; D: TRBD2; V: TRBV6-5; CDR3: CASSYVGLAGQETQYF
size: -; D: -; V: TRBV19; CDR3: CASSIQGNEQFF
size: -; D: TRBD1; V: TRBV28; CDR3: CASSSQGGYPQPQHF
size: -; D: TRBD2; V: TRBV6-1; CDR3: CASSERLAGGNEQFF
size: many; D: -; V: TRBV5-1; CDR3: CASSLLGEQPQHF
size: -; D: -; V: TRBV19; CDR3: CASSIDGRPSYNEQFF
size: many; D: -; V: TRBV20-1; CDR3: CSARDTGRPNTEAFF
size: many; D: TRBD1; V: TRBV18; CDR3: CASSPPVAGGYEQYF
size: many; D: -; V: TRBV24-1; CDR3: CATSWGPLWDQETQYF
size: many; D: -; V: TRBV27; CDR3: CASSLSIGLTGGGQDEQFF
size: many; D: TRBD2; V: TRBV11-2; CDR3: CASSTSGGDNEQFF
size: few; D: TRBD1; V: TRBV7-2; CDR3: CASSDSGQGPTGELFF
size: few; D: TRBD1; V: TRBV7-2; CDR3: CASSRERDRLNSNQPQHF
size: many; D: TRBD1; V: TRBV6-2/TRBV6-3; CDR3: CASTRQGARYGYTF
size: -; D: TRBD2; V: TRBV28; CDR3: CASLHRGLGYAGNEQFF
size: few; D: TRBD1; V: TRBV6-1; CDR3: CASRSTGTVPEAFF
size: once; D: -; V: TRBV6-1; CDR3: CASSEVLTSGELFF